What follows are 4 T cell receptor beta chains derived from one specimen sequenced in a study of response to subunit inactivated influenza vaccine. TCRdb processed the RT-PCR reads anew with MiXCR; each CDR3 protein has one entry. The sample holds 180,000 or so distinct CDR3 sequences, roughly 12% seen once. This same sample was also taken into another study, of T cells expressing NK-cell markers. That study adds: 5'RACE template switching with UMIs produced the TCR beta cDNA.

Sequenced here: CD8+ T cells sorted from PBMCs, sampled 12 days after vaccination. The receptors shown here come from a man over 45 who received an inactivated influenza vaccine.

The chain couples TRBV4-3 to TRBJ1-5; D gene unclear. This CDR3 is 17 amino acids long. V lost 0 bases and J 0 bases, leaving 12 bases between the germline ends. CDR1 is LGHNA, CDR2 YSLEER, per germline. DNA for the CDR3: TGCGCCAGCAGCCAAGATGGCGTAGGATATAGCAATCAGCCCCAGCATTTT. This gives the protein CASSQDGVGYSNQPQHF.

The chain is built from TRBV7-8 and TRBJ2-7; D might be TRBD2 (5 bases). Germline V CDR1 and CDR2: SGHVS, FQNEAQ. The CDR3 covers 14 residues. Trimming stripped 5 bases from V and 3 bases from J, with 14 bases between. The CDR3 loop reads CASSTRGASYEQYF. CDR3 sequence (DNA): TGTGCCAGCAGCACCCGGGGAGCCAGCTACGAGCAGTACTTC.

This clonotype was detected only a few times. This rearrangement joins TRBV6-6 to TRBJ1-1, with TRBD1 as a possible D gene (5 bases). Per the germline V gene, CDR1 is MNHNY and CDR2 is SVGAGI (reference sequence). This CDR3 is 13 amino acids long. V was trimmed by 0 bases and J by 6 bases, leaving 8 bases between them. CDR3 sequence: CASSYSDSAEAFF. CDR3 nucleotide sequence: TGTGCCAGCAGTTACTCCGACAGCGCTGAAGCTTTCTTT.

Relative to its sample, this clonotype is medium-sized. The J gene is TRBJ2-7, the V gene TRBV27; 7 positions agree with TRBD1. CDR3 length: 14 residues. Trimming cost V 8 bases and J 2 bases; bases outside gene matches: 9. The germline CDR1 and CDR2 sequences are MNHEY and SMNVEV (reference sequence). The CDR3 DNA reads TGTGCCAGCGGCCAACGGGACAGAGCCTACGAGCAGTACTTC. Its translation: CASGQRDRAYEQYF.